Described below is a single T cell receptor (beta chain) sequence and its context. The data originate from a study of T cell changes during pregnancy in multiple sclerosis. Only in-frame clones appear in the TCRdb table, and some are missing; sequencing was by immunoSEQ multiplex PCR. The repertoire consists of some 80,000 clones, with approximately 95% occurring once and the leading ten covering about 0.13%. This TCR derives from a female donor with multiple sclerosis, enrolled in a pregnancy study. Sequencing was performed on CD4+ T cells from peripheral blood mononuclear cells, taken after pregnancy.

The CDR3 DNA follows: TGTGCCAGCAGCTCCGGTTCTCCGCTCGGGAACACTGAAGCTTTCTTT. Translated, it gives CASSSGSPLGNTEAFF. The chain carries TRBV5-4 and TRBJ1-1; D gene unclear. Per germline, CDR1 SGHNT and CDR2 YYREEE (reference sequence). The CDR3 runs to 16 residues. V was pared by 3 bases and J by 1 base, with 16 bases between.